Described below is a single T cell receptor beta chain sequence and its context. This sample is drawn from a study of shared clonotypes between healthy human individuals. This CDR3 is built from 16 residues. V was shortened by 3 bases and J by 2 bases, with 14 bases between the two germline ends. CDR1 is SEHNR, CDR2 FQNEAQ, per germline (reference sequence). Deep level was the assay's run setting. TCRdb's copy holds only in-frame clones and misses some; the assay was immunoSEQ multiplex PCR. The sample records hundreds of thousands of clones, 95% to 96% being singletons. Selected positively for CCR7 and CD45RO-negative, naive CD8 cells excluded terminally differentiated effector memory CD45RA+ cells.

The specimen sequenced was naive CD8+ T cells sorted from blood. The J gene is TRBJ2-1, the V gene TRBV7-9; a weak D match, TRBD2 (7 bases). The sequence came from a woman between 25 and 40 years old in good health. Here the CDR3 DNA reads TGTGCCAGCAGCTTTTTGGAGCGGGACACCTACAATGAGCAGTTCTTC. The encoded protein is CASSFLERDTYNEQFF.